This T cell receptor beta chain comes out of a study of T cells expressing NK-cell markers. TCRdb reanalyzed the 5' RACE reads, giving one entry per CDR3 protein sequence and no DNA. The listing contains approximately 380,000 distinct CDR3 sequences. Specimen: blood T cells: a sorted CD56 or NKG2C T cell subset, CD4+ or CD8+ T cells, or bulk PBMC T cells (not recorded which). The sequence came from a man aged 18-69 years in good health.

The CDR3 sequence: CASTPPTIRGYTF. The chain employs TRBV7-9 and TRBJ1-2. CDR3 length: 13 amino acids. The germline gives CDR1 SEHNR, CDR2 FQNEAQ (reference sequence).